This T cell receptor (beta chain) is drawn from a study of CD4 T cells in relation to SARS-CoV-2 and coronaviruses. Study background: Median patient age was almost 40 years, spanning 21 to 72 years. General study findings and limits: According to naive versus memory sequencing, detected responses are memory recall, not newly primed. Crossreactivity was assessed only for spike protein, not other viral proteins.

Produced via immunoSEQ multiplex PCR; TCRdb's table is partial and in-frame only. The sample lists about 41,000 clones, approximately 87% occurring once. The length of the CDR3 is 12 residues. Trimming shortened V by 5 bases and J by 7 bases, and 12 bases separated the two germline ends. In germline, CDR1 is SGHRS, CDR2 YFSETQ. About this clone: Antigen unknown.

The TCR originated in an adult with COVID-19. Material: naive CD4+ T cells from PBMCs, cultured in vitro. Subset here: naive CD4+ T cells isolated by negative enrichment. This chain connects TRBV5-1 to TRBJ1-2; no clear D gene. This CDR3 is CASRLEGPGYTF. CDR3 nucleotides: TGCGCCAGCAGACTCGAGGGTCCTGGCTACACCTTC.